Listed below are T cell receptor beta chains from one sample, sequenced in a study of T cells in Graves' hyperthyroidism and ophthalmopathy. TCRdb re-called the multiplex PCR reads with MiXCR, one entry per CDR3 protein. The sample lists about 200,000 distinct CDR3 sequences; 17% were seen once. The sequencing input was blood. The receptors were gathered from a woman in her forties or fifties with Graves' hyperthyroidism. The CDR3 runs from the conserved cysteine through the conserved F or W.

V gene,J gene,CDR3 protein
TRBV7-6,TRBJ1-1,CASSQQARDPTEAFF
TRBV29-1,TRBJ2-7,CSVVGTVGASEQYF
TRBV5-6,TRBJ2-5,CASSSAKFGQYF
TRBV20-1,TRBJ2-3,CSATPGGFTDTQYF
TRBV5-1,TRBJ1-2,CASSSTDRVYGYTF
TRBV5-1,TRBJ1-1,CASSWGPGTEAFF
TRBV18,TRBJ2-2,CASSADRELFF
TRBV20-1,TRBJ2-2,CSARVGVDSGELFF
TRBV3-1,TRBJ2-3,CASSQGGATQYF
TRBV13,TRBJ2-7,CASSLVFRAEQYF
TRBV30,TRBJ1-2,CAWTSTGGVYGYTF
TRBV6-1,TRBJ2-6,CASKVAGISGANVLTF
TRBV2,TRBJ2-7,CASTGTDSYEQYF
TRBV5-4,TRBJ1-4,CASSLLGQGASEKLFF
TRBV7-6,TRBJ2-1,CASSHRLAGKEQFF
TRBV6-6,TRBJ2-7,CASSYSDRGGTNYEQYF
TRBV2,TRBJ1-4,CASSFGQVGEKLFF
TRBV24-1,TRBJ2-2,CATSGRGPNTGELFF
TRBV19,TRBJ1-2,CASTNSANYGYTF
TRBV12-3/TRBV12-4,TRBJ2-5,CATARGDQETQYF
TRBV20-1,TRBJ2-7,CSAPTSGRAGIEQYF
TRBV2,TRBJ1-2,CASSPYGYTF
TRBV28,TRBJ1-1,CASSEAGTAITEAFF
TRBV10-3,TRBJ2-7,CAISGQSSYEQYF
TRBV10-1,TRBJ2-1,CASSPGVGQFF
TRBV5-1,TRBJ2-1,CASSLTTGRYNEQFF
TRBV19,TRBJ1-6,CASSIRGTGSPLHF
TRBV20-1,TRBJ2-7,CSARGRMGGSLPSSYEQYF
TRBV9,TRBJ2-5,CASSRAGGLKETQYF
TRBV28,TRBJ2-5,CASSSSSGSRVGETQYF
TRBV20-1,TRBJ2-2,CSAVKRGDTGELFF
TRBV6-1,TRBJ2-3,CASSWGTSADTQYF
TRBV5-4,TRBJ2-1,CASSPRDGPYNEQFF
TRBV6-1,TRBJ1-1,CASRIWTGGTEAFF
TRBV11-3,TRBJ2-1,CASRLQGNEQFF
TRBV6-5,TRBJ1-5,CASSYSAAGVSNQPQHF
TRBV3-1,TRBJ2-7,CASSQTTGVYEQYF
TRBV20-1,TRBJ2-7,CSAVSGRVYEQYF
TRBV19,TRBJ1-5,CASSIGQGENQPQHF
TRBV2,TRBJ2-3,CASSDWGGRTDTQYF
TRBV20-1,TRBJ2-3,CSAFHRDRSTDTQYF
TRBV7-9,TRBJ2-5,CASSSTGWGETQYF
TRBV10-1,TRBJ2-1,CASSSTSGMYNEQFF
TRBV4-2,TRBJ2-1,CASSQGAGGSYNEQFF
TRBV6-2/TRBV6-3,TRBJ2-7,CASGTVNHEQYF
TRBV20-1,TRBJ2-5,CSALGPFQETQYF
TRBV10-3,TRBJ2-2,CAISRDSNTGELFF
TRBV7-9,TRBJ2-3,CASSSRGPDTQYF
TRBV20-1,TRBJ1-1,CSANYRDTEAFF